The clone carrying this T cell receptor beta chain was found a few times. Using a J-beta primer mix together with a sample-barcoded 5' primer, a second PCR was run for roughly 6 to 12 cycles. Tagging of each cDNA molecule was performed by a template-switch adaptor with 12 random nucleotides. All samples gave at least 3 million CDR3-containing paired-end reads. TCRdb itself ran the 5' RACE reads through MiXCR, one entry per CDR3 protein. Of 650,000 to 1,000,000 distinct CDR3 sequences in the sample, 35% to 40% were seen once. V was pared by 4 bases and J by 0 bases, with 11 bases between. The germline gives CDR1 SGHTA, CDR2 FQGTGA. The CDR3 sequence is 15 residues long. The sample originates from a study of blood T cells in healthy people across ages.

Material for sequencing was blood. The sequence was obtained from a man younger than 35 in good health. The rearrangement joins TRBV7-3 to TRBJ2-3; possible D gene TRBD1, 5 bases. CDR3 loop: CASSSGASSTDTQYF. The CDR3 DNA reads TGTGCCAGCAGCTCTGGGGCGTCTAGCACAGATACGCAGTATTTT.